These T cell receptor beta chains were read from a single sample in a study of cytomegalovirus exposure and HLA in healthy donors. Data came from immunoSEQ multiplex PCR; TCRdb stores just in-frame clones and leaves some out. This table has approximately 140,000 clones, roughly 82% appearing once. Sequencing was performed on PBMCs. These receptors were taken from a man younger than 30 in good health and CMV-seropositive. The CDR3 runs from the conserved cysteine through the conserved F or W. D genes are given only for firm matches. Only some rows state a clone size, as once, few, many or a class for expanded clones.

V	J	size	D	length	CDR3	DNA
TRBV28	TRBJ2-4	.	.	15	CASSSDRLAKNIQYF	TGTGCCAGCAGTTCCGACAGATTAGCCAAAAACATTCAGTACTTC
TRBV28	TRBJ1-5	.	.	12	CASSSGVQPQHF	TGTGCCAGCAGCTCAGGGGTCCAGCCCCAGCATTTT
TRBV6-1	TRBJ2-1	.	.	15	CASSPAGESYNEQFF	TGTGCCAGCAGTCCGGCAGGGGAGTCCTACAATGAGCAGTTCTTC
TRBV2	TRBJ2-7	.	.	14	CASSETGAHYEQYF	TGTGCCAGCAGTGAGACAGGAGCCCACTACGAGCAGTACTTC
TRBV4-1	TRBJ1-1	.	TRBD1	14	CASSQGQGDAEAFF	TGCGCCAGCAGCCAAGGACAGGGGGACGCTGAAGCTTTCTTT
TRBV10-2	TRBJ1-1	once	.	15	CASSESPNVNTEAFF	TGCGCCAGCAGTGAGAGTCCTAATGTGAACACTGAAGCTTTCTTT
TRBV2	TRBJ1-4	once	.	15	CASRGRETTNEKLFF	TGTGCCAGCAGGGGCAGAGAAACAACTAATGAAAAACTGTTTTTT
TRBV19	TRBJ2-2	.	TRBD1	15	CASSYTGANTGELFF	TGTGCCAGTAGTTATACAGGGGCCAACACCGGGGAGCTGTTTTTT
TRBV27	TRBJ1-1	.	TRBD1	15	CASTFGQGMNTEAFF	TGTGCCAGCACCTTTGGACAGGGGATGAACACTGAAGCTTTCTTT
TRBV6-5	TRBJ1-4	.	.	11	CASSYSQGRFF	TGTGCCAGCAGTTACTCGCAGGGCCGGTTTTTT
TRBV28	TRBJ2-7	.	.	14	CASSPPGILYEQYF	TGTGCCAGCAGTCCCCCGGGGATTCTTTACGAGCAGTACTTC
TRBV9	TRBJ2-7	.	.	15	CASSLSRVEGDEQYF	TGTGCCAGCAGCCTGAGCCGGGTTGAGGGTGACGAGCAGTACTTC
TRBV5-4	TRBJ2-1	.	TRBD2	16	CASSSMTSGIENEQFF	TGTGCCAGCAGCTCGATGACTAGCGGGATTGAAAATGAGCAGTTCTTC
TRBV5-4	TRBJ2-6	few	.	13	CASSFNGANVLTF	TGTGCCAGCAGCTTTAATGGGGCCAACGTCCTGACTTTC
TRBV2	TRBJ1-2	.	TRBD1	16	CASSDLVGTGVYGYTF	TGTGCCAGCAGTGATTTAGTGGGGACAGGCGTCTATGGCTACACCTTC
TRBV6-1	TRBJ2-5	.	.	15	CASLRTTGIQETQYF	TGTGCCAGCCTTAGGACTACAGGAATCCAAGAGACCCAGTACTTC
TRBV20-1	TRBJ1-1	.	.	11	CRSGGGTEAFF	TGCAGAAGTGGGGGGGGCACTGAAGCTTTCTTT
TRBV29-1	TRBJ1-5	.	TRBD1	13	CSVGTGRDQPQHF	TGCAGCGTCGGGACAGGGCGGGACCAGCCCCAGCATTTT
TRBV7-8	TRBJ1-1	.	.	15	CASSLGEGRRIEAFF	TGTGCCAGCAGCTTAGGGGAGGGGCGAAGGATTGAAGCTTTCTTT
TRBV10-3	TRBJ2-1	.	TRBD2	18	CAISDSFWTSGRALEQFF	TGTGCCATCAGTGATTCTTTTTGGACTAGCGGGAGGGCCCTAGAGCAGTTCTTC
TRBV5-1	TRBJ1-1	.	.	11	CASSLGAEAFF	TGCGCCAGCAGCTTGGGCGCTGAAGCTTTCTTT
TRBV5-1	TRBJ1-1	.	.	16	CASSLVWTDMNTEAFF	TGCGCCAGCAGCTTGGTTTGGACAGACATGAACACTGAAGCTTTCTTT
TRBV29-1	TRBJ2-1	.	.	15	CSGARGAESYNEQFF	TGCAGCGGGGCGCGGGGAGCGGAATCCTACAATGAGCAGTTCTTC
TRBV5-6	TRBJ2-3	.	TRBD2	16	CASTYSVSGREDTQYF	TGTGCCAGCACCTACTCAGTTAGCGGGAGGGAGGATACGCAGTATTTT
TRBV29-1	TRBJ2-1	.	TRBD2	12	CSVREGYNEQFF	TGCAGCGTCCGGGAGGGCTACAATGAGCAGTTCTTC